This is a list of T cell receptor beta chains from one sample in a study of CD8 T cells in Susac syndrome. One entry per CDR3 protein results from TCRdb running MiXCR on the immunoSEQ multiplex PCR reads. The repertoire includes around 300,000 distinct CDR3 sequences, over 75% of them detected once, and approximately 0.2% sits in the top ten. The sample taken for sequencing was CD8+ T cells from PBMCs. The receptors were sampled from a human donor with multiple sclerosis. CDR3s include the opening cysteine and the closing phenylalanine or tryptophan. The order of the fields is CDR3 length, D gene, clone size, V gene, J gene, CDR3 protein, CDR3 DNA. A D gene is named only where the DNA matches it firmly. Expanded clones are given a class, and other clones once, few, many or no size at all.

>15|TRBD2|few|TRBV12-3/TRBV12-4|TRBJ2-5
CASSMGLAGEETQYF
TGTGCCAGCAGTATGGGACTAGCGGGAGAAGAGACCCAGTACTTC
>16|TRBD1|-|TRBV6-6|TRBJ2-2
CASSSGQGAPGWELFF
TGTGCCAGCAGTTCGGGACAGGGGGCACCAGGCTGGGAGCTGTTTTTT
>16|-|-|TRBV12-3/TRBV12-4|TRBJ2-7
CASSPSGAYLTYEQYF
TGTGCCAGCAGTCCTTCCGGGGCCTACCTCACCTACGAGCAGTACTTC
>16|TRBD1|-|TRBV5-5|TRBJ1-5
CASSLSGTVGDQPQHF
TGTGCCAGCAGCTTGAGCGGGACAGTGGGAGATCAGCCCCAGCATTTT
>16|TRBD1|-|TRBV7-9|TRBJ1-1
CASSLGPGTDHTEAFF
TGTGCCAGCAGCTTAGGCCCCGGGACAGACCACACTGAAGCTTTCTTT
>17|-|-|TRBV3-1|TRBJ1-2
CASSQGTWRSRDYGYTF
TGTGCCAGCAGCCAAGGTACCTGGCGGTCCAGGGACTATGGCTACACCTTC
>14|-|few|TRBV9|TRBJ2-2
CASSVWGTTGELFF
TGTGCCAGCAGCGTATGGGGAACCACTGGGGAGCTGTTTTTT
>18|-|-|TRBV24-1|TRBJ2-1
CATSDSTEPGTPYNEQFF
TGTGCCACCAGTGATTCCACCGAGCCGGGGACACCTTACAATGAGCAGTTCTTC
>12|TRBD1|-|TRBV20-1|TRBJ1-1
CSGLQGSTEAFF
TGCAGTGGGTTACAGGGGAGCACTGAAGCTTTCTTT
>18|TRBD1|few|TRBV7-3|TRBJ2-2
CASSEPGQGASETGELFF
TGTGCCAGCAGCGAGCCGGGACAGGGGGCTTCGGAGACCGGGGAGCTGTTTTTT
>16|-|-|TRBV12-3/TRBV12-4|TRBJ2-3
CASSSALAAVVDTQYF
TGTGCCAGCAGTTCGGCGCTAGCAGCAGTCGTAGATACGCAGTATTTT
>15|-|-|TRBV7-3|TRBJ2-6
CASSLNDQGANVLTF
TGTGCCAGCAGCTTAAACGACCAGGGGGCCAACGTCCTGACTTTC
>17|-|-|TRBV14|TRBJ2-2
CASSQDPRLDHTGELFF
TGTGCCAGCAGCCAAGATCCCCGGCTAGACCACACCGGGGAGCTGTTTTTT
>13|-|-|TRBV7-9|TRBJ2-1
CASSGLVGHEQFF
TGTGCCAGCAGCGGCCTCGTAGGGCATGAGCAGTTCTTC
>16|-|-|TRBV18|TRBJ1-4
CASSPRIRVSNEKLFF
TGTGCCAGCTCACCACGTATCAGGGTATCTAATGAAAAACTGTTTTTT
>17|TRBD2|-|TRBV7-9|TRBJ2-4
CASSPRLAGDAQNIQYF
TGTGCCAGCAGCCCGAGACTAGCGGGAGATGCCCAAAACATTCAGTACTTC
>13|-|-|TRBV9|TRBJ1-1
CASSVGRHTEAFF
TGTGCCAGCAGCGTCGGTCGGCACACTGAAGCTTTCTTT
>14|-|-|TRBV7-9|TRBJ2-7
CASSQAERTYEQYF
TGTGCCAGCAGCCAGGCCGAGCGAACCTACGAGCAGTACTTC
>16|-|few|TRBV28|TRBJ2-1
CASSYPAGGSYNEQFF
TGTGCCAGCAGTTACCCCGCCGGGGGCTCCTACAATGAGCAGTTCTTC
>15|-|once|TRBV27|TRBJ2-3
CASSFTGRSTDTQYF
TGTGCCAGCAGTTTCACAGGTCGAAGCACAGATACGCAGTATTTT
>15|-|-|TRBV7-9|TRBJ1-5
CASRHGDGSNQPQHF
TGTGCCAGCAGACACGGGGACGGCAGCAATCAGCCCCAGCATTTT
>18|TRBD2|-|TRBV28|TRBJ2-1
CASVLSAGTSSSYNEQFF
TGTGCCAGCGTTTTATCAGCGGGGACCTCGAGCTCCTACAATGAGCAGTTCTTC
>17|TRBD2|-|TRBV7-2|TRBJ2-3
CASSSTLAGTSTDTQYF
TGTGCCAGCAGCTCGACTTTAGCGGGGACTAGCACAGATACGCAGTATTTT
>18|TRBD1|-|TRBV5-1|TRBJ2-2
CASSPYPSTGLYTGELFF
TGCGCCAGCAGCCCATATCCCTCGACAGGGTTATACACCGGGGAGCTGTTTTTT
>12|-|-|TRBV7-9|TRBJ1-2
CASSLVLHGYTF
TGTGCCAGCAGCTTAGTCCTGCATGGCTACACCTTC
>17|TRBD2|-|TRBV27|TRBJ2-1
CASSLSQRGSSYNEQFF
TGTGCCAGCAGTTTATCGCAGCGCGGGAGCTCCTACAATGAGCAGTTCTTC
>19|TRBD1|-|TRBV6-5|TRBJ2-3
CASSYRRQGARPGTDTQYF
TGTGCCAGCAGTTATAGAAGGCAGGGGGCTCGACCGGGGACAGATACGCAGTATTTT
>13|TRBD1|-|TRBV6-5|TRBJ2-1
CATRQGNHNEQFF
TGTGCCACCCGACAGGGTAATCACAATGAGCAGTTCTTC
>13|TRBD1|-|TRBV5-6|TRBJ1-5
CASSYDRGEPQHF
TGTGCCAGCAGCTACGACAGGGGTGAGCCCCAGCATTTT
>13|-|-|TRBV3-1|TRBJ2-7
CASSQGPSREQYF
TGTGCCAGCAGCCAAGGCCCCTCTCGGGAGCAGTACTTC
>14|TRBD2|-|TRBV7-6|TRBJ2-3
CASSLAGGIDTQYF
TGTGCCAGCAGCTTAGCGGGAGGGATAGATACGCAGTATTTT
>15|-|-|TRBV29-1|TRBJ2-1
CSAHSTGRGYNEQFF
TGCAGCGCCCACAGTACAGGTAGGGGTTACAATGAGCAGTTCTTC
>13|-|-|TRBV30|TRBJ2-7
CAWSGRLSDEQYF
TGTGCCTGGAGTGGAAGACTTTCTGACGAGCAGTACTTC
>15|-|-|TRBV5-5|TRBJ1-2
CASSFPGLANYGYTF
TGTGCCAGCAGCTTCCCGGGACTAGCTAACTATGGCTACACCTTC
>17|-|-|TRBV10-2|TRBJ1-2
CASTSPMGTLGNYGYTF
TGCGCCAGCACCTCCCCCATGGGTACGCTAGGGAACTATGGCTACACCTTC
>15|TRBD2|-|TRBV12-3/TRBV12-4|TRBJ2-7
CASSAAGGPGYEQYF
TGTGCCAGCAGCGCGGCGGGAGGGCCGGGGTACGAGCAGTACTTC
>16|-|-|TRBV7-2|TRBJ2-3
CASSARVAASTDTQYF
TGTGCCAGCAGCGCGCGTGTAGCGGCAAGCACAGATACGCAGTATTTT
>13|-|-|TRBV4-3|TRBJ1-1
CASSPRGYTEAFF
TGCGCCAGCAGCCCGAGGGGGTACACTGAAGCTTTCTTT
>15|-|once|TRBV11-3|TRBJ2-1
CASSPGLSPYNEQFF
TGTGCCAGCAGCCCGGGACTTTCACCTTACAATGAGCAGTTCTTC
>14|TRBD1|once|TRBV5-6|TRBJ1-1
CASRPGTGFTEAFF
TGTGCCAGCAGACCCGGGACAGGGTTTACTGAAGCTTTCTTT
>14|-|-|TRBV11-2|TRBJ1-3
CASSQGAVGNTIYF
TGTGCCAGCAGCCAAGGGGCGGTCGGAAACACCATATATTTT
>16|TRBD2|-|TRBV20-1|TRBJ2-7
CSASSHLAGGPYEQYF
TGCAGTGCCTCAAGCCACCTAGCGGGAGGGCCATACGAGCAGTACTTC
>15|-|-|TRBV28|TRBJ2-2
CASRPTASNTGELFF
TGTGCCAGCAGGCCTACAGCCTCTAACACCGGGGAGCTGTTTTTT
>15|-|-|TRBV9|TRBJ2-1
CASSTVLSSYNEQFF
TGTGCCAGCAGCACCGTTTTAAGCTCCTACAATGAGCAGTTCTTC
>12|TRBD1|-|TRBV2|TRBJ2-7
CASRQGVYEQYF
TGTGCCAGCCGACAGGGAGTCTACGAGCAGTACTTC
>12|TRBD2|-|TRBV2|TRBJ2-7
CAIPGGGDEQYF
TGTGCCATCCCAGGCGGGGGAGACGAGCAGTACTTC
>16|-|-|TRBV3-1|TRBJ2-1
CASSQEGSRTYNEQFF
TGTGCCAGCAGCCAAGAGGGGTCCAGAACCTACAATGAGCAGTTCTTC
>19|-|-|TRBV7-2|TRBJ1-5
CASSFIRVPWGGSNQPQHF
TGTGCCAGCAGCTTTATTAGGGTCCCTTGGGGAGGGAGCAATCAGCCCCAGCATTTT
>15|TRBD1|-|TRBV27|TRBJ2-3
CASSDRDSRTDTQYF
TGTGCCAGCAGTGACCGGGACAGCCGCACAGATACGCAGTATTTT
>14|-|-|TRBV20-1|TRBJ2-7
CSASNRDESYEQYF
TGCAGTGCTAGTAACCGGGACGAATCCTACGAGCAGTACTTC
>15|-|-|TRBV7-9|TRBJ2-3
CASSRVPAARDTQYF
TGTGCCAGCAGCCGTGTGCCGGCGGCGAGGGATACGCAGTATTTT
>15|-|-|TRBV19|TRBJ1-1
CASSIGGVPDTEAFF
TGTGCCAGTAGTATAGGCGGAGTCCCAGACACTGAAGCTTTCTTT
>16|-|-|TRBV9|TRBJ1-1
CASSPRAGNMNTEAFF
TGTGCCAGCAGCCCCCGGGCAGGGAATATGAACACTGAAGCTTTCTTT
>14|-|few|TRBV7-8|TRBJ2-1
CASSLTGQYNEQFF
TGTGCCAGCAGCTTAACCGGACAATACAATGAGCAGTTCTTC
>15|-|-|TRBV7-2|TRBJ2-1
CASSFRTATYNEQFF
TGTGCCAGCAGCTTCAGGACGGCTACCTACAATGAGCAGTTCTTC
>15|-|-|TRBV7-2|TRBJ2-7
CASSLELGGIYEQYF
TGTGCCAGCAGCTTAGAGCTAGGGGGGATCTACGAGCAGTACTTC
>17|TRBD2|-|TRBV20-1|TRBJ2-1
CSARVGTSGPHYNEQFF
TGCAGTGCTAGAGTGGGGACTAGCGGTCCGCACTACAATGAGCAGTTCTTC
>12|TRBD1|few|TRBV7-2|TRBJ1-2
CASAPQGYGYTF
TGTGCCAGCGCCCCACAGGGGTATGGCTACACCTTC
>16|-|-|TRBV19|TRBJ1-1
CASSINGFAGNTEAFF
TGTGCCAGTAGTATTAACGGATTTGCTGGGAACACTGAAGCTTTCTTT